A selection of T cell receptor beta chains follows, all from one sample in a study of blood T cell repertoires in COVID-19. The assay was immunoSEQ multiplex PCR, and TCRdb's table has in-frame clones only and misses some. The sample holds some 270,000 clones, under 95% seen once. The specimen was PBMCs or T cells enriched from blood (not recorded which). These receptors originate from a man aged 40-49 years who had been exposed to COVID-19. Each CDR3 is given with its conserved first and last residue. Each record gives: V gene, D gene, clone size, J gene, CDR3 protein, CDR3 DNA. A D gene is named only where the DNA matches it firmly. Some rows mark clone size as missing; the rest say once, few, many or name a class of expanded clone.

v_gene: TRBV19; d_gene: -; abundance: -; j_gene: TRBJ2-1; CDR3aa: CASGTGLFNEQFF; CDR3nt: TGTGCCAGTGGCACAGGGCTGTTCAATGAGCAGTTCTTC
v_gene: TRBV9; d_gene: TRBD2; abundance: -; j_gene: TRBJ2-7; CDR3aa: CASSPSGDFAGEVYEQYF; CDR3nt: TGTGCCAGCAGCCCATCTGGAGACTTTGCGGGAGAGGTTTACGAGCAGTACTTC
v_gene: TRBV10-2; d_gene: TRBD1; abundance: -; j_gene: TRBJ1-2; CDR3aa: CASSEYVTGQGANGYTF; CDR3nt: TGCGCCAGCAGTGAGTATGTCACCGGACAGGGGGCAAATGGCTACACCTTC
v_gene: TRBV7-9; d_gene: -; abundance: -; j_gene: TRBJ2-1; CDR3aa: CASSGWDSRLGNEQFF; CDR3nt: TGTGCCAGCAGCGGATGGGACTCCAGGTTGGGCAATGAGCAGTTCTTC
v_gene: TRBV6-4; d_gene: TRBD2; abundance: once; j_gene: TRBJ2-1; CDR3aa: CASSPTGGPYNEQFF; CDR3nt: TGTGCCAGCAGCCCAACGGGGGGACCCTACAATGAGCAGTTCTTC
v_gene: TRBV25-1; d_gene: TRBD1; abundance: -; j_gene: TRBJ1-1; CDR3aa: CASMDRVNTEAFF; CDR3nt: TGTGCCAGTATGGACAGGGTGAACACTGAAGCTTTCTTT
v_gene: TRBV19; d_gene: TRBD1; abundance: -; j_gene: TRBJ2-7; CDR3aa: CASSISGTVTEQYF; CDR3nt: TGTGCCAGTAGTATATCCGGGACAGTCACTGAGCAGTACTTC
v_gene: TRBV5-5; d_gene: -; abundance: -; j_gene: TRBJ1-4; CDR3aa: CASSRALTNEKLFF; CDR3nt: TGTGCCAGCAGCCGAGCCCTAACTAATGAAAAACTGTTTTTT
v_gene: TRBV4-1; d_gene: -; abundance: -; j_gene: TRBJ2-2; CDR3aa: CASSQLGGELFF; CDR3nt: TGCGCCAGCAGCCAACTCGGCGGGGAGCTGTTTTTT
v_gene: TRBV29-1; d_gene: -; abundance: -; j_gene: TRBJ2-3; CDR3aa: CSVVLGLGRTDTQYF; CDR3nt: TGCAGCGTGGTACTCGGTTTGGGCCGCACAGATACGCAGTATTTT
v_gene: TRBV27; d_gene: TRBD1; abundance: -; j_gene: TRBJ1-6; CDR3aa: CASSLSGQVDTSPLHF; CDR3nt: TGTGCCAGCAGTTTATCCGGACAGGTCGACACTTCACCCCTCCACTTT
v_gene: TRBV10-1; d_gene: -; abundance: -; j_gene: TRBJ1-2; CDR3aa: CASSGQINYGYTF; CDR3nt: TGCGCCAGCTCGGGACAAATTAACTATGGCTACACCTTC